Listed below are T cell receptor beta chains from one sample, sequenced in a study of T cell responses to AZD1222 COVID-19 vaccine. Clones were read by immunoSEQ multiplex PCR, and TCRdb kept only the in-frame ones, dropping some. The sample shows more than 95,000 clones, about 93% of them seen only once. Material: peripheral blood, obtained on day 0 of AZD1222 vaccination. The receptors stem from an adult in good health. CDR3s include the opening cysteine and the closing phenylalanine or tryptophan. Each record gives: CDR3 protein, J gene, V gene.

CDR3 protein: CASSLNGGEYEQYF
J gene: TRBJ2-7
V gene: TRBV11-3

CDR3 protein: CASTSDRGRDTQYF
J gene: TRBJ2-3
V gene: TRBV5-1

CDR3 protein: CSVARDYNEQFF
J gene: TRBJ2-1
V gene: TRBV29-1

CDR3 protein: CASSPGLVGYEQYF
J gene: TRBJ2-7
V gene: TRBV4-2

CDR3 protein: CSVEGLAGGVTGELFF
J gene: TRBJ2-2
V gene: TRBV29-1

CDR3 protein: CASRSTGYLYGYTF
J gene: TRBJ1-2
V gene: TRBV6-5

CDR3 protein: CASSGTGNRNEQFF
J gene: TRBJ2-1
V gene: TRBV6-4

CDR3 protein: CASRRLAGNNEQFF
J gene: TRBJ2-1
V gene: TRBV19

CDR3 protein: CSASGISYEQYF
J gene: TRBJ2-7
V gene: TRBV20-1

CDR3 protein: CASSSSRQGREEQPQHF
J gene: TRBJ1-5
V gene: TRBV7-8

CDR3 protein: CASSEFVGARRENEQFF
J gene: TRBJ2-1
V gene: TRBV25-1

CDR3 protein: CASSFSMEETQYF
J gene: TRBJ2-5
V gene: TRBV7-9

CDR3 protein: CASSGTAGNQPQHF
J gene: TRBJ1-5
V gene: TRBV2

CDR3 protein: CASSPELNTEAFF
J gene: TRBJ1-1
V gene: TRBV6-2/TRBV6-3

CDR3 protein: CASSRSGRIATDTQYF
J gene: TRBJ2-3
V gene: TRBV5-1

CDR3 protein: CASSTGTGTSGANVLTF
J gene: TRBJ2-6
V gene: TRBV9

CDR3 protein: CASSITGNGANVLTF
J gene: TRBJ2-6
V gene: TRBV19

CDR3 protein: CASSPQGGLRTGELFF
J gene: TRBJ2-2
V gene: TRBV18

CDR3 protein: CAISESGYNEQFF
J gene: TRBJ2-1
V gene: TRBV10-3

CDR3 protein: CASQRNPTSADTQYF
J gene: TRBJ2-3
V gene: TRBV2

CDR3 protein: CASSVGTSGVQETQYF
J gene: TRBJ2-5
V gene: TRBV9

CDR3 protein: CASSLISGLAGVDEQYF
J gene: TRBJ2-7
V gene: TRBV5-1

CDR3 protein: CASSEGPGSYGYTF
J gene: TRBJ1-2
V gene: TRBV2

CDR3 protein: CASSRGASEETQYF
J gene: TRBJ2-5
V gene: TRBV5-5

CDR3 protein: CASSFLDSDSYEQYF
J gene: TRBJ2-7
V gene: TRBV5-8

CDR3 protein: CASRRGRWNYEQYF
J gene: TRBJ2-7
V gene: TRBV6-5

CDR3 protein: CSVEVGSNTDTQYF
J gene: TRBJ2-3
V gene: TRBV29-1

CDR3 protein: CASRTPLAGTTDTQYF
J gene: TRBJ2-3
V gene: TRBV2

CDR3 protein: CASSIDANYGYTF
J gene: TRBJ1-2
V gene: TRBV19

CDR3 protein: CASSQDRVTVTAAEGYTF
J gene: TRBJ1-2
V gene: TRBV4-1

CDR3 protein: CASSYGNSPLHF
J gene: TRBJ1-6
V gene: TRBV6-6

CDR3 protein: CASTQTGNSPLHF
J gene: TRBJ1-6
V gene: TRBV19

CDR3 protein: CASSGDYEQYF
J gene: TRBJ2-7
V gene: TRBV5-6

CDR3 protein: CASSLTVGTKETQYF
J gene: TRBJ2-5
V gene: TRBV7-3

CDR3 protein: CASSPLLPTREARRRDEQYF
J gene: TRBJ2-7
V gene: TRBV18

CDR3 protein: CASSESQGWGYTF
J gene: TRBJ1-2
V gene: TRBV6-1

CDR3 protein: CASSSTDRTSPLHF
J gene: TRBJ1-6
V gene: TRBV7-2

CDR3 protein: CATSPPTGRVGELFF
J gene: TRBJ2-2
V gene: TRBV24-1

CDR3 protein: CASSLNPMNTEAFF
J gene: TRBJ1-1
V gene: TRBV5-1

CDR3 protein: CASSSWRGNTEAFF
J gene: TRBJ1-1
V gene: TRBV6-2/TRBV6-3

CDR3 protein: CASSESSGRQETQYF
J gene: TRBJ2-5
V gene: TRBV2

CDR3 protein: CASSSRTGSNSPLHF
J gene: TRBJ1-6
V gene: TRBV5-4

CDR3 protein: CASRLLTSNEQFF
J gene: TRBJ2-1
V gene: TRBV5-1

CDR3 protein: CAWTPPRGLLVEQYF
J gene: TRBJ2-7
V gene: TRBV30

CDR3 protein: CASSVAVGDSPLHF
J gene: TRBJ1-6
V gene: TRBV7-9

CDR3 protein: CASSPRTPYNEQFF
J gene: TRBJ2-1
V gene: TRBV7-9

CDR3 protein: CASSPKMTAGQGSGNTIYF
J gene: TRBJ1-3
V gene: TRBV18

CDR3 protein: CASSLEPDYNEQFF
J gene: TRBJ2-1
V gene: TRBV5-5

CDR3 protein: CASSPPWSGYEQYF
J gene: TRBJ2-7
V gene: TRBV18

CDR3 protein: CAWRGHLNNYGYTF
J gene: TRBJ1-2
V gene: TRBV30